The 19 T cell receptor beta chains below all came from one sample that was sequenced in a study of blood T cell repertoires in COVID-19. Sequenced by immunoSEQ multiplex PCR; TCRdb stores in-frame clones only, minus some. This table has a few hundred thousand clones, roughly nine tenths appearing once. Material: PBMCs or T cells enriched from blood (not recorded which). The source of these receptors is a woman aged 18-30 years who had recovered from COVID-19.

In its sample, this clone was seen once. The rearrangement joins TRBV2 to TRBJ1-1; a weak D match, TRBD1 (5 bases). Trimming pared 4 bases from V and 5 bases from J, leaving 23 bases between. In germline, CDR1 is SNHLY, CDR2 FYNNEI. The CDR3 consists of 17 residues. CDR3 sequence (DNA): TGTGCCAGCAGTGTGAACAGCCACAGAAGTGGGGGGACTGAAGCTTTCTTT. It codes for CASSVNSHRSGGTEAFF.

This clone was picked up one time. The chain has TRBV3-1 (or the pseudogene TRBV3-2) and TRBJ1-5; a possible D gene is TRBD1 (5 bases). The CDR3 is 15 residues long. V was shortened by 4 bases and J by 6 bases, with 16 bases between the two germline ends. Germline V gives CDR1 LGHDT, CDR2 YNNKEL (reference sequence). The CDR3 DNA reads as TGTGCCAGCAGCCCGAACGGGGGGAGTAGTCAGCCCCAGCATTTT. It encodes CASSPNGGSSQPQHF.

This clone came up once. This rearrangement joins TRBV5-4 to TRBJ2-5; D is possibly TRBD2 (7 bases). Germline V gene data show CDR1 as SGHNT and CDR2 as YYREEE (reference sequence). Between the trimmed V and J ends, which lost 4 bases and 5 bases, there was a span of 21 bases. This CDR3 has 16 residues. Here the CDR3 DNA reads TGTGCCAGCAGCGGGCCTGGGAGGGGGGGTCAGGAGACCCAGTACTTC. This gives the protein CASSGPGRGGQETQYF.

The chain links TRBV18 to TRBJ2-7; 8 positions agree with TRBD1. From germline, CDR1 is KGHSH and CDR2 LQKENI. Trimming at V came to 3 bases and at J to 3 bases, leaving 4 bases not matched to a gene. This CDR3 is built from 14 residues. CDR3 sequence: CASSPSTGVYEQYF. The CDR3 nucleotides are TGTGCCAGCTCACCGTCGACAGGGGTCTACGAGCAGTACTTC. The full variable domain, with the rest looked up from reference TRBV18 and TRBJ2-7, is NAGVMQNPRHLVRRRGQEARLRCSPMKGHSHVYWYRQLPEEGLKFMVYLQKENIIDESGMPKERFSAEFPKEGPSILRIQQVVRGDSAAYFCASSPSTGVYEQYFGPGTRLTVT.

This clone was picked up many times. The chain has TRBV2 and TRBJ1-2; 8 bases match TRBD1. Germline V gene data show CDR1 as SNHLY and CDR2 as FYNNEI. Trimming took 7 bases from V and 2 from J; bases not matched to a gene: 3. The CDR3 sequence is 13 residues long. The CDR3 here is CASTRDRNYGYTF. CDR3 nucleotides: TGTGCCAGCACTCGGGACAGGAACTATGGCTACACCTTC. Full variable domain (rest looked up from reference TRBV2 and TRBJ1-2): EPEVTQTPSHQVTQMGQEVILRCVPISNHLYFYWYRQILGQKVEFLVSFYNNEISEKSEIFDDQFSVERPDGSNFTLKIRSTKLEDSAMYFCASTRDRNYGYTFGSGTRLTVV.

The V call is TRBV19, the J call TRBJ2-6; the D is unclear. The germline V gene encodes CDR1 LNHDA and CDR2 SQIVND (reference sequence). CDR3 length: 16 amino acids. With 5 bases removed from V and 4 bases from J, the gap between germline ends came to 15 bases. This CDR3 reads CASSSPGGAGANVLTF. CDR3 nucleotides: TGTGCCAGTAGTTCCCCCGGCGGTGCCGGGGCCAACGTCCTGACTTTC.

The chain has TRBV4-2 and TRBJ2-7; 9 nucleotides agree with TRBD2. J gave up 2 bases and V 0 bases, and 5 bases lay outside the gene matches. The germline gives CDR1 LGHNA, CDR2 YNFKEQ. The CDR3 runs to 16 residues. The CDR3 region is CASSQDGSGRAYEQYF. As DNA, the CDR3 is TGTGCCAGCAGCCAAGATGGTAGCGGGAGAGCCTACGAGCAGTACTTC.

In regard to this clone: In the same sample, other DNA sequences code for this CDR3. The chain recombines TRBV11-3 with TRBJ1-1; D might be TRBD1 (5 bases). Germline V CDR1 and CDR2: SGHNT, YENEEA. This CDR3 comprises 13 residues. Trimming removed 0 bases from V and 6 bases from J, with 8 bases in between. The CDR3 sequence is CASSLDRGAEAFF. The CDR3 DNA reads TGTGCCAGCAGCTTAGATCGGGGGGCTGAAGCTTTCTTT.

This clone showed up just once. V is TRBV7-3 and J is TRBJ1-2, with a tentative D call TRBD1 (6 bases). This CDR3 is built from 13 residues. CDR1 and CDR2 (germline): SGHTA, FQGTGA. V was pared by 1 base and J by 8 bases, with 11 bases between. CDR3 amino acids: CASSLRQGYGYTF. DNA for the CDR3: TGTGCCAGCAGCTTAAGGCAGGGGTACGGCTACACCTTC.

The rearrangement uses TRBV2 and TRBJ2-7, with D possibly matching TRBD2 (6 bases). With 3 bases removed from V and 4 bases from J, the gap between germline ends came to 10 bases. The germline V gene encodes CDR1 SNHLY and CDR2 FYNNEI. The CDR3 consists of 13 residues. CDR3 residues: CASSDRELYEQYF. CDR3 DNA: TGTGCCAGCAGTGATCGGGAGCTTTACGAGCAGTACTTC.

This clone was seen a single time. The chain couples TRBV7-9 to TRBJ1-2; D perhaps matches TRBD1 (6 bases). V shed 2 bases and J shed 8 bases, with 18 bases lying between them. CDR1 SEHNR and CDR2 FQNEAQ come from the germline V gene (reference sequence). This CDR3 has 15 residues. The CDR3 DNA follows: TGTGCCAGCAGCTTAACAACACAGGGTTCCCACGGCTACACCTTC. The encoded protein is CASSLTTQGSHGYTF.

The chain joins TRBV12-5 to TRBJ1-1, with TRBD1 matching 7 bases. The CDR3 runs to 14 residues. After removal of 1 base from V and 4 bases from J, the junction contained 3 bases not matched to a gene. CDR1 LGHNT and CDR2 FRNRAP come from the germline V gene. The CDR3 sequence: CASGLEGAFTEAFF. The CDR3 DNA is TGTGCTAGTGGTTTGGAGGGGGCTTTCACTGAAGCTTTCTTT.

This sequence joins TRBV5-1 and TRBJ2-3; 14 bases are shared with TRBD2. The CDR3 is made up of 18 amino acids. V lost 3 bases, J lost 1 base, and 7 bases stayed unmatched. Germline CDR1 reads SGHRS; CDR2 reads YFSETQ. For the CDR3, the DNA is TGCGCCAGCAGCTCACGACTAGCGGGGGGGCCCGGCACAGATACGCAGTATTTT. As protein: CASSSRLAGGPGTDTQYF.

V usage is TRBV7-2 and J usage is TRBJ2-7; D perhaps matches TRBD1 (6 bases). Germline values: CDR1 SGHTA, CDR2 FQGNSA. V lost 6 bases and J 3 bases, leaving 15 bases between the germline ends. CDR3 length: 14 amino acids. CDR3 sequence reads: CASRQGPLIYEQYF. The CDR3 bases are TGTGCCAGCAGGCAGGGGCCTCTTATCTACGAGCAGTACTTC.

The chain joins TRBV28 to TRBJ2-1; D possibly corresponds to TRBD2 (6 bases). The V end was cut by 5 bases, the J end by 1 base, with 9 bases between. Germline V gene data show CDR1 as MDHEN and CDR2 as SYDVKM. CDR3 length equals 14 residues. The DNA for the CDR3 is TGTGCCAGCAGTAGCGGGTCGTCCTACAATGAGCAGTTCTTC. It specifies CASSSGSSYNEQFF.

The CDR3 sequence: CASSPTTGRRAYEQYF. The CDR3 DNA sequence: TGTGCCAGCAGTCCGACCACAGGTAGGAGGGCCTACGAGCAGTACTTC. The chain combines TRBV6-2 or TRBV6-3 with TRBJ2-7, with D possibly matching TRBD2 (6 bases). Germline assignment: CDR1 MNHEY and CDR2 SVGEGT. The V gene lost 5 bases and the J gene lost 2 bases, with 19 bases spanning the gap. The CDR3 is 16 amino acids.

The J gene is TRBJ2-2, the V gene TRBV7-3; 9 bases match TRBD1. The CDR3 totals 17 residues. J gave up 0 bases and V 3 bases, and 5 bases lay outside the gene matches. The germline CDR1 and CDR2 sequences are SGHTA and FQGTGA. The CDR3 region is CASSLSRDRANTGELFF. The CDR3 DNA reads as TGTGCCAGCAGCTTGTCCCGGGACAGGGCGAACACCGGGGAGCTGTTTTTT.

This clone was recorded once. This chain's CDR3 is CASSLVVGGLDTEAFF. DNA for the CDR3: TGCGCCAGCAGCTTGGTCGTCGGGGGGCTTGACACTGAAGCTTTCTTT. V usage is TRBV5-1 and J usage is TRBJ1-1; D might be TRBD1 (6 bases). Germline CDR1 SGHRS, CDR2 YFSETQ. The CDR3 length is 16 residues. V lost 0 bases and J 3 bases, leaving 15 bases between the germline ends.

The genes are TRBV14 and TRBJ2-1, with a weak D call TRBD2 (5 bases). CDR3 size: 16 residues. Germline-derived CDR1 and CDR2 are SGHDN and FVKESK. With 4 bases removed from V and 0 bases from J, the gap between germline ends came to 13 bases. The CDR3 DNA is TGTGCCAGCAGCCCACTAGGGCATAGCTCCTACAATGAGCAGTTCTTC. It translates to CASSPLGHSSYNEQFF.